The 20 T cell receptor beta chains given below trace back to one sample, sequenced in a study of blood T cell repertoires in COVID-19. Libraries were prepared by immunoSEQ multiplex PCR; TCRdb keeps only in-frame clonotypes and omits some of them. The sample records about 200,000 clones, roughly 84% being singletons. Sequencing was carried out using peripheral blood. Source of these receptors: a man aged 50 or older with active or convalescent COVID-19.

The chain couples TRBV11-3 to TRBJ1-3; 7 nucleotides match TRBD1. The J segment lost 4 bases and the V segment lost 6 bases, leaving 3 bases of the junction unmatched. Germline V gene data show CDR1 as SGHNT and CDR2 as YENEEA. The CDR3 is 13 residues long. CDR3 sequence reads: CASSTGVGNTIYF. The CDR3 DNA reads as TGTGCCAGCAGTACAGGGGTAGGAAACACCATATATTTT.

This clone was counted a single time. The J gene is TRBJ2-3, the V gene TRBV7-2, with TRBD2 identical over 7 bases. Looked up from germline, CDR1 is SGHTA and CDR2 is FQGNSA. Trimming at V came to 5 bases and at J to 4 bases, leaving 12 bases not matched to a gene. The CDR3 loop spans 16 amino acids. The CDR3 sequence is CASSPPTRLAADTQYF. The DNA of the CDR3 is TGTGCCAGCAGCCCACCGACGAGACTAGCTGCAGATACGCAGTATTTT.

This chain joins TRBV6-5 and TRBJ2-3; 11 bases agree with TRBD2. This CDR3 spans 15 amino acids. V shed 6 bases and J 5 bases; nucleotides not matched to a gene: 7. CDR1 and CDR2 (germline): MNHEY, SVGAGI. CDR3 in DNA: TGTGCCAGCAGCCGTAGCGGGGGGGCCTTAGATACGCAGTATTTT. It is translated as CASSRSGGALDTQYF.

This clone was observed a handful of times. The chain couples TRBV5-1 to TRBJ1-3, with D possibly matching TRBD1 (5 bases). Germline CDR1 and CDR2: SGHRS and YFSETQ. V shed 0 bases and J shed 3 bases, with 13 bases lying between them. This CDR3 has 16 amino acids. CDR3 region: CASSLGTGTIGNTIYF. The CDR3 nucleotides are TGCGCCAGCAGCTTGGGGACTGGGACTATTGGAAACACCATATATTTT.

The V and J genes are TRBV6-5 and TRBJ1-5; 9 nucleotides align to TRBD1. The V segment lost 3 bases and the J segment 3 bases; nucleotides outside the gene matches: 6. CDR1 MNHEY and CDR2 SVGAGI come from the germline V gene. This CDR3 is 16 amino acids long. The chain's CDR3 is CASSYPGTGSNQPQHF. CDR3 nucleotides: TGTGCCAGCAGTTATCCCGGGACAGGGTCCAATCAGCCCCAGCATTTT.

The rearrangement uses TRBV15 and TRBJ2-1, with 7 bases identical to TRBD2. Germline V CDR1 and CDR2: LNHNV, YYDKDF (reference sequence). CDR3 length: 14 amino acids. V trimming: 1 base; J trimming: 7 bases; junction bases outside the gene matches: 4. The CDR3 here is CATSRVRGWNEQFF. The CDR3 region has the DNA TGTGCCACCAGCAGAGTGCGGGGGTGGAATGAGCAGTTCTTC.

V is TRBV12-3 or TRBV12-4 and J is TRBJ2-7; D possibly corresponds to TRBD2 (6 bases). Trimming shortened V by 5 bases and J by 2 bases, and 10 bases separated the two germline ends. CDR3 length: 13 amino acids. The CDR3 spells CASSREIPYEQYF. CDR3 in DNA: TGTGCCAGCAGTCGGGAGATCCCCTACGAGCAGTACTTC.

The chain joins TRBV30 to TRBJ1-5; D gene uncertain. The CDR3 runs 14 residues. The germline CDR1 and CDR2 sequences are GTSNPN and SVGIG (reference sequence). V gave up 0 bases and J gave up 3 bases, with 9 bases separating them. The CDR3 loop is CAWSVGGFNQPQHF. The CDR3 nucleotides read TGTGCCTGGAGTGTCGGCGGGTTCAATCAGCCCCAGCATTTT.

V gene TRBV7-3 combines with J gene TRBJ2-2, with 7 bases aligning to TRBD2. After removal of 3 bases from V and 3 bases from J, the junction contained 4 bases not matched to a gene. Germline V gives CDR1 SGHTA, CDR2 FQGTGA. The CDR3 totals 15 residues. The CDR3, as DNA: TGTGCCAGCAGCTTCATCGCGGGAGACACCGGGGAGCTGTTTTTT. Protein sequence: CASSFIAGDTGELFF.

This CDR3 is CSVEWGGHEQYF. CDR3 in DNA: TGCAGCGTTGAATGGGGGGGGCACGAGCAGTACTTC. V is TRBV29-1 and J is TRBJ2-7, with a weak D call TRBD2 (7 bases). The CDR3 is 12 residues long. The V end was cut by 2 bases, the J end by 5 bases, with 10 bases between. CDR1 SQVTM and CDR2 ANQGSEA come from the germline V gene.

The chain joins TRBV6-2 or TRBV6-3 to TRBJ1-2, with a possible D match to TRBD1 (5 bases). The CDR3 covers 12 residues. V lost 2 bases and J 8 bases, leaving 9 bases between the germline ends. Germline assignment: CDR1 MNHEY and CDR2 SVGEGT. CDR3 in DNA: TGTGCCAGCAGTTACCCCAGGGTCGGCTACACCTTC. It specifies CASSYPRVGYTF.

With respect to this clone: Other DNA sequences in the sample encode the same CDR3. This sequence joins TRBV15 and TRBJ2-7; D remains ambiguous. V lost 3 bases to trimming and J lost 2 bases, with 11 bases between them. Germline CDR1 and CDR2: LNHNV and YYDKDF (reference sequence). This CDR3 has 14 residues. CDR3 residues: CATSRDYGAYEQYV. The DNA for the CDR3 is TGTGCCACCAGCAGGGATTATGGAGCCTACGAGCAGTACGTC.

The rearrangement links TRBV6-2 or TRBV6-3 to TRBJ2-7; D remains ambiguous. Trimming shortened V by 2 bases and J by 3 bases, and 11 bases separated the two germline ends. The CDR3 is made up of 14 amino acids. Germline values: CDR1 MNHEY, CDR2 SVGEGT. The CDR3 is CASSYDGPHYEQYF. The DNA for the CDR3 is TGTGCCAGCAGTTACGATGGGCCGCACTACGAGCAGTACTTC.

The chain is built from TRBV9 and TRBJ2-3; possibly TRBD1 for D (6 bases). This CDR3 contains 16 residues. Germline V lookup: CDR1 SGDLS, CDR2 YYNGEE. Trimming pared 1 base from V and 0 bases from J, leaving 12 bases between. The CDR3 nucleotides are TGTGCCAGCAGCGTAAAGGGGACACCAAGCACAGATACGCAGTATTTT. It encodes CASSVKGTPSTDTQYF.

The CDR3 sequence: CASSWGQYNSPLHF. DNA of the CDR3: TGTGCCAGCAGCTGGGGACAGTATAATTCACCCCTCCACTTT. The rearrangement joins TRBV11-2 to TRBJ1-6; 7 positions agree with TRBD1. The CDR3 sequence is 14 residues long. Trimming removed 4 bases from V and 4 bases from J; junction bases left unmatched: 1. Per germline, CDR1 SGHAT and CDR2 FQNNGV.

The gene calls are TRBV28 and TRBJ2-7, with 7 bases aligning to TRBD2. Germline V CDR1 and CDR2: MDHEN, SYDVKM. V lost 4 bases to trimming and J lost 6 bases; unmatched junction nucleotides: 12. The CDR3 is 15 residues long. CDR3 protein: CASSSILLGRGEQYV. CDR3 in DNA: TGTGCCAGCAGTTCGATCCTCCTGGGGAGGGGCGAGCAGTACGTC.

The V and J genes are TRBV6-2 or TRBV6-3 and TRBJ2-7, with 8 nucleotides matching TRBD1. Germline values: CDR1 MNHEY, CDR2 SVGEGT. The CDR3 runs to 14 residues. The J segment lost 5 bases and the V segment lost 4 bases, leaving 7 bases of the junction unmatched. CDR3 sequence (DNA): TGTGCCAGCAGTTCCGGGACAGGTAGCCACGAGCAGTACTTC. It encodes CASSSGTGSHEQYF.

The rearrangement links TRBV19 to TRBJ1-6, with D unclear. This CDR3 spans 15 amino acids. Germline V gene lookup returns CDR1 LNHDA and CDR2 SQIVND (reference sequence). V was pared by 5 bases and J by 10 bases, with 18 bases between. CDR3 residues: CASSSRRRWNSPLHF. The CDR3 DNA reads TGTGCCAGTAGTTCCCGCCGGAGATGGAACTCACCCCTCCACTTT.

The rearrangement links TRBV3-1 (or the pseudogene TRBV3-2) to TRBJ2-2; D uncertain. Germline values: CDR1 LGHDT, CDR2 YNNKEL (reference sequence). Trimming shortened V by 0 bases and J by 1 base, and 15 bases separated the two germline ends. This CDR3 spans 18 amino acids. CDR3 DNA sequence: TGTGCCAGCAGCCAAGAAATGGTCCGGGTCCTGAACACCGGGGAGCTGTTTTTT. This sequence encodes CASSQEMVRVLNTGELFF.

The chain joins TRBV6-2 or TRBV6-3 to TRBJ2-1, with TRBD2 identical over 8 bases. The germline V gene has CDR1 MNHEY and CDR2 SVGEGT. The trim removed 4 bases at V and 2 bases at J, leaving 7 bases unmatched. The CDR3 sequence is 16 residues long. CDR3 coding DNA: TGTGCCAGCAGTTCGGTGGTGCGGGGGGCCTACAATGAGCAGTTCTTC. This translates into CASSSVVRGAYNEQFF.